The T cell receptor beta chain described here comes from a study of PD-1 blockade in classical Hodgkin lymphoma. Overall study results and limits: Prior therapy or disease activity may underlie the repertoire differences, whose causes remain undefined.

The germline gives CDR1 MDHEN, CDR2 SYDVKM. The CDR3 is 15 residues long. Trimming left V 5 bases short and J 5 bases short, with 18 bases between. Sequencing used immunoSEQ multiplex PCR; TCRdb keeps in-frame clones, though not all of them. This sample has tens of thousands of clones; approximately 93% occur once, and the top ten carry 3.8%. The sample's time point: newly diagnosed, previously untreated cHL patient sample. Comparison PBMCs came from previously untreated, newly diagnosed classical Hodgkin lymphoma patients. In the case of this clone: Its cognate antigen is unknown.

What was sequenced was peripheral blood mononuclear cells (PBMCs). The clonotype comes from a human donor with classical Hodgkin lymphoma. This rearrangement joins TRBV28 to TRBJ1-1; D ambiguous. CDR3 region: CASSLLLGFRTEAFF. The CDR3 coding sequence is TGTGCCAGCAGTCTTCTTTTGGGTTTTAGGACTGAAGCTTTCTTT. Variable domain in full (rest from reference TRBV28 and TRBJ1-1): DVKVTQSSRYLVKRTGEKVFLECVQDMDHENMFWYRQDPGLGLRLIYFSYDVKMKEKGDIPEGYSVSREKKERFSLILESASTNQTSMYLCASSLLLGFRTEAFFGQGTRLTVV.